These 17 T cell receptor beta chains share one sample of origin, sequenced in a study of blood T cells in healthy people across ages. A second about 6 to 12 cycle PCR used barcoded and J-beta primers. TCRdb re-called the 5' RACE reads through MiXCR, storing one row per CDR3 protein. The sample contains 1.5 million to 2 million distinct CDR3 sequences, approximately 28% of which appear only once. Input material: blood. The receptors shown here come from a woman in her 30s in good health.

This clonotype was seen at least ten times. J is TRBJ2-1 and V is TRBV5-1; TRBD1 might be the D (6 bases). V shed 8 bases and J shed 10 bases, with 19 bases lying between them. The length of the CDR3 is 13 residues. Per germline, CDR1 SGHRS and CDR2 YFSETQ. The CDR3 nucleotides are TGCGCCAGTAGCCCGGACAGAAGGGGGGAGCAGTTCTTC. Its protein is CASSPDRRGEQFF.

There are a few counts of this clonotype. The CDR3 reads CATSDLRDSSYNEQFF. The DNA for the CDR3 is TGTGCCACCAGTGATCTCCGGGACAGTTCCTACAATGAGCAGTTCTTC. The chain couples TRBV24-1 to TRBJ2-1; TRBD1 aligns across 7 bases. Germline loops: CDR1 KGHDR, CDR2 SFDVKD. Trimming at V came to 3 bases and at J to 1 base, leaving 5 bases not matched to a gene. The CDR3 extends over 16 amino acids.

This clonotype has a handful of counts. The chain is built from TRBV20-1 and TRBJ2-3; D is uncertain. The CDR3 consists of 14 residues. V lost 0 bases to trimming and J lost 2 bases, with 9 bases between them. Looked up from germline, CDR1 is DFQATT and CDR2 is SNEGSKA (reference sequence). Here the CDR3 DNA reads TGCAGTGCTAGAGATTCGAGTGCCACAGATACGCAGTATTTT. Protein sequence: CSARDSSATDTQYF.

This clonotype was counted many times. This chain connects TRBV5-1 to TRBJ2-7; no definite D call. CDR1 is SGHRS and CDR2 is YFSETQ in the germline V gene. The germline V and J ends were trimmed by 7 bases and 3 bases, with 8 bases remaining between them. This CDR3 comprises 11 residues. For the CDR3, the DNA is TGCGCCAGCGCCCTAGACTACGAGCAGTACTTC. Protein: CASALDYEQYF.

Remarks on this clonotype: This may stem from a read error, because a much larger clone lies one nucleotide away. The CDR3: CSGARGNEQYF. The DNA of the CDR3 is TGCAGCGGGGCTCGAGGGAATGAGCAGTACTTC. This sequence joins TRBV29-1 and TRBJ2-4; D possibly corresponds to TRBD2 (5 bases). The CDR3 spans 11 residues. Trimming shortened V by 7 bases and J by 13 bases, and 17 bases separated the two germline ends. Per germline, CDR1 SQVTM and CDR2 ANQGSEA.

A word on this clonotype: This clone may be a read error of a much larger clone one base away. The V and J genes are TRBV29-1 and TRBJ2-1; perhaps TRBD2 as D (5 bases). This CDR3 comprises 13 residues. The germline V gene has CDR1 SQVTM and CDR2 ANQGSEA. The CDR3 is CSVVPSGGRAQLF. DNA for the CDR3: TGCAGCGTTGTGCCTAGTGGAGGCAGAGCTCAGTTGTTC.

The chain joins TRBV7-3 to TRBJ1-1; perhaps TRBD1 as D (6 bases). The germline V and J ends were trimmed by 3 bases and 5 bases, with 28 bases remaining between them. CDR3 size: 19 residues. Looked up from germline, CDR1 is SGHTA and CDR2 is FQGTGA. The CDR3 region is CASSFQPQMTGGEVTEAFF. CDR3 nucleotide sequence: TGTGCCAGCAGCTTCCAACCCCAAATGACAGGCGGGGAAGTTACTGAAGCTTTCTTT. The entire variable domain, with the rest obtained from reference TRBV7-3 and TRBJ1-1, is as follows: GAGVSQTPSNKVTEKGKYVELRCDPISGHTALYWYRQSLGQGPEFLIYFQGTGAADDSGLPNDRFFAVRPEGSVSTLKIQRTERGDSAVYLCASSFQPQMTGGEVTEAFFGQGTRLTVV.

This clonotype showed up just a few times. V and J are TRBV6-2 or TRBV6-3 and TRBJ2-1; the D gene could be TRBD1 or TRBD2 (5 bases each). V gave up 2 bases and J gave up 5 bases, with 13 bases separating them. Germline V lookup: CDR1 MNHEY, CDR2 SVGEGT. There are 15 residues in the CDR3. CDR3 coding DNA: TGTGCCAGCAGTTACGACAGCCCCGGGGACAATGAGCAGTTCTTC. This encodes CASSYDSPGDNEQFF.

This clonotype was observed a few times. The chain uses TRBV27 and TRBJ1-2; D gene unclear. Trimming pared 0 bases from V and 8 bases from J, leaving 10 bases between. Per germline, CDR1 MNHEY and CDR2 SMNVEV (reference sequence). The CDR3 covers 13 residues. CDR3 nucleotide sequence: TGTGCCAGCAGTTTATCATCGGGGAGCGGCTACACCTTC. It specifies CASSLSSGSGYTF.

The chain links TRBV24-1 to TRBJ2-7, with 9 bases aligning to TRBD2. This CDR3 is built from 14 residues. In germline, CDR1 is KGHDR, CDR2 SFDVKD. V shed 5 bases, J shed 3 bases, and the junction held 4 bases outside the gene matches. CDR3 residues: CATSGVAGVYEQYF. CDR3 DNA: TGTGCCACCAGTGGAGTAGCGGGAGTCTACGAGCAGTACTTC.

This clonotype was detected only a few times. The V and J genes are TRBV5-1 and TRBJ1-2; tentatively, D is TRBD1 (5 bases). This CDR3 contains 15 residues. With 4 bases removed from V and 7 bases from J, the gap between germline ends came to 20 bases. Germline CDR1 reads SGHRS; CDR2 reads YFSETQ. CDR3 nucleotides: TGCGCCAGCAGCGAAGGACACCTTGGGGCTTTTGGCTACACCTTC. Encoded protein: CASSEGHLGAFGYTF.

This clonotype occurred a few times. CDR3 bases: TGTGCCAGCAGTTTAAGAGGCGGTGGGGAAAAACTGTTTTTT. Amino acids: CASSLRGGGEKLFF. The chain joins TRBV12-3 or TRBV12-4 to TRBJ1-4; D unclear. V gave up 2 bases and J gave up 8 bases, with 12 bases separating them. There are 14 residues in the CDR3.

CDR3 loop: CASQEGSRYEQYV. In nucleotides, the CDR3 is TGTGCCAGTCAGGAGGGGTCTCGCTACGAGCAGTACGTC. This sequence joins TRBV28 and TRBJ2-5; D possibly corresponds to TRBD2 (6 bases). With the DNA end fitting TRBJ2-7 better, the J assignment may be wrong. There are 13 residues in the CDR3. The germline gives CDR1 MDHEN, CDR2 SYDVKM.

This clonotype was seen a handful of times. The chain carries TRBV20-1 and TRBJ1-1; 9 positions agree with TRBD1. In germline, CDR1 is DFQATT, CDR2 SNEGSKA (reference sequence). V lost 5 bases, J lost 4 bases, and 8 bases stayed unmatched. This CDR3 contains 14 residues. This CDR3 reads CSAAPLTGGTEAFF. The CDR3 nucleotides read TGCAGTGCTGCCCCCCTGACAGGGGGCACTGAAGCTTTCTTT.

The chain couples TRBV7-9 to TRBJ2-5; unclear D gene. Judging by the DNA end, TRBJ2-7 fits better; the J call may be wrong. The CDR3 has 13 residues. Looked up from germline, CDR1 is SEHNR and CDR2 is FQNEAQ (reference sequence). The CDR3 nucleotides are TGTGCCAGCAGCTTTCAGGAGAGCTACGAGCAGTACTTC. It is translated as CASSFQESYEQYF.

The chain links TRBV29-1 to TRBJ1-1; possibly TRBD1 for D (5 bases). Trimming removed 6 bases from V and 8 bases from J, with 16 bases in between. The CDR3 consists of 12 residues. CDR1 is SQVTM and CDR2 is ANQGSEA in the germline V gene. The CDR3 sequence: CSVTGGGREAFF. CDR3 DNA: TGCAGCGTCACTGGGGGGGGGAGAGAAGCTTTCTTT.

The chain combines TRBV24-1 with TRBJ2-1, with 16 bases identical to TRBD2. The trim removed 4 bases at V and 7 bases at J, leaving 12 bases unmatched. This CDR3 spans 19 amino acids. The germline V gene encodes CDR1 KGHDR and CDR2 SFDVKD. The CDR3 coding sequence is TGTGCCACCAGTGACCCGACAGGGACGGGACTAGCGGGGGGGAATGAGCAGTTCTTC. As protein: CATSDPTGTGLAGGNEQFF.